These 11 T cell receptor beta chains share one sample of origin, sequenced in a study of blood T cell repertoires in COVID-19 (TCRdb year 2020). Libraries were prepared through the immunoSEQ multiplex PCR assay. Entries here come from immuneACCESS through TCRdb and include only in-frame sequences with V and J called. Some clones fail to appear in such tables; in the studies checked, an unresolved V gene covers under half of the shortfall, and the cause of the remainder is unknown. The table for this sample lists around 180,000 clones; approximately 86% of them were counted only once. The ten largest make up roughly 2.9% of the sample. Sequencing input: peripheral blood. The receptors shown here come from a woman aged 30 to 39 with active or convalescent COVID-19.

The gene calls are TRBV5-6 and TRBJ2-7, with 8 bases matching TRBD1. Germline CDR1 reads SGHDT; CDR2 reads YYEEEE. The CDR3 sequence is 15 residues long. V trimming: 4 bases; J trimming: 2 bases; junction bases outside the gene matches: 8. The CDR3 sequence is CASSPGTGETYEQYF. In nucleotides, the CDR3 is TGTGCCAGCAGCCCGGGGACAGGAGAAACCTACGAGCAGTACTTC.

The chain combines TRBV7-2 with TRBJ1-5; D gene ambiguous. The CDR3 spans 15 residues. Germline V gene data show CDR1 as SGHTA and CDR2 as FQGNSA. V was trimmed by 5 bases and J by 5 bases, leaving 16 bases between them. The DNA for the CDR3 is TGTGCCAGCAGCCCCGGGAGGGCGCTCCATCAGCCCCAGCATTTT. Translating it yields CASSPGRALHQPQHF.

This chain joins TRBV2 and TRBJ2-7; 8 bases line up with TRBD1. CDR3 size: 14 residues. J was trimmed by 1 base and V by 2 bases; bases with no gene match: 1. The germline V gene has CDR1 SNHLY and CDR2 FYNNEI. The CDR3 region has the DNA TGTGCCAGCAGTGAAAGACAGGGGTCCTACGAGCAGTACTTC. This gives the protein CASSERQGSYEQYF.

A single count supports this clone. The rearrangement links TRBV13 to TRBJ1-1; 8 positions match TRBD1. V was pared by 4 bases and J by 8 bases, with 6 bases of the junction left unmatched. The CDR3 has 13 amino acids. Germline CDR1 is PRHDT and CDR2 is FYEKMQ (reference sequence). The CDR3, as DNA: TGTGCCAGCAGCTCACAGGGGGTGTACGAAGCTTTCTTT. This translates into CASSSQGVYEAFF.

The J gene is TRBJ1-4, the V gene TRBV4-1; tentative D call: TRBD1 (5 bases). V dropped 1 base and J dropped 13 bases, with 16 bases sitting between them. Germline V lookup: CDR1 MGHRA, CDR2 YSYEKL. This CDR3 region has 14 residues. In DNA form, the CDR3 reads TGCGCCAGCAGCCAAGCCGATCAGAGCAGGGTACTGTTTTTT. Translation: CASSQADQSRVLFF.

V is TRBV19 and J is TRBJ2-7, with 12 positions matching TRBD2. The V gene end was trimmed by 3 bases and the J gene end by 0 bases; junction bases not matched to a gene: 9. Germline V CDR1 and CDR2: LNHDA, SQIVND (reference sequence). The CDR3 is made up of 18 amino acids. The CDR3 coding sequence is TGTGCCAGTAGTATTAGCGGACTAGCGGGATCCTACTCCTACGAGCAGTACTTC. The encoded protein is CASSISGLAGSYSYEQYF.

The chain uses TRBV2 and TRBJ1-1, with D unresolved. Trimming removed 8 bases from V and 0 bases from J, with 16 bases in between. Per germline, CDR1 SNHLY and CDR2 FYNNEI. This CDR3 contains 15 residues. CDR3 DNA: TGTGCCAGCGGGCGGGAGGGCGGAATGAACACTGAAGCTTTCTTT. As protein: CASGREGGMNTEAFF.

The rearrangement uses TRBV7-9 and TRBJ2-1, with TRBD2 matching 11 bases. The CDR3 is 16 amino acids. Germline V gives CDR1 SEHNR, CDR2 FQNEAQ (reference sequence). Losses at the gene ends were 0 bases for V and 6 bases for J; bases not matched to a gene: 4. CDR3 protein: CASSLALTSGSNEQFF. DNA of the CDR3: TGTGCCAGCAGCTTAGCGCTCACTAGCGGGAGCAATGAGCAGTTCTTC. Supplemented by reference TRBV7-9 and TRBJ2-1, the full variable domain reads DTGVSQNPRHKITKRGQNVTFRCDPISEHNRLYWYRQTLGQGPEFLTYFQNEAQLEKSRLLSDRFSAERPKGSFSTLEIQRTEQGDSAMYLCASSLALTSGSNEQFFGPGTRLTVL.

The chain carries TRBV4-1 and TRBJ2-7, with 7 bases identical to TRBD1. CDR3 length: 15 amino acids. Germline V gene lookup returns CDR1 MGHRA and CDR2 YSYEKL. V dropped 4 bases and J dropped 0; count of bases not matched to a gene: 6. The CDR3: CASSPGQVSSYEQYF. The CDR3 region has the DNA TGCGCCAGCAGCCCCGGACAGGTGAGCTCCTACGAGCAGTACTTC.

The chain couples TRBV10-2 to TRBJ1-1, with 8 bases matching TRBD1. The CDR3 totals 15 residues. Germline CDR1 WSHSY, CDR2 SAAADI. With V trimmed by 1 base and J by 3 bases, 4 bases remained unmatched. The CDR3 loop is CASSEFGQGDTEAFF. The CDR3 DNA reads as TGCGCCAGCAGTGAGTTCGGACAGGGTGACACTGAAGCTTTCTTT.

In this sample, this clone turned up once. In DNA form, the CDR3 reads TGTGCCAGCAGTCGAGGACAGGGGAGATTCCAAGAGACCCAGTACTTC. Amino acids: CASSRGQGRFQETQYF. The rearrangement links TRBV25-1 to TRBJ2-5, with 9 bases identical to TRBD1. V lost 5 bases, J lost 1 base, and 8 bases stayed unmatched. Germline CDR1 is MGHDK and CDR2 is SYGVNS. CDR3 length: 16 amino acids.